This T cell receptor (beta chain) comes out of a study of post-analysis software for immune sequencing data. On the study more broadly: Some patients lacked subtype; others had relapsing-remitting, secondary progressive or progressive-relapsing disease.

Unique molecular identifiers featured in each of the TCR beta cDNA libraries. With 1 to 10 million T cells as the source, some 500,000 cDNA molecules resulted. TCRdb re-called the PCR reads through MiXCR, storing one row per CDR3 protein. Here the sample spans hundreds of thousands of distinct CDR3 sequences, less than 35% being singletons. General study results and limits: Strong co-clustering by F measure was seen for same-batch samples. Those with multiple sclerosis, the patient group, showed significantly lower normalized Chao1 diversity than controls.

Comment on this clonotype: Its antigen is not identified.

What was sequenced was blood. This clonotype was obtained from a girl aged 5 to 17 with multiple sclerosis.

DNA for the CDR3: TGCGCCAGCAGCTTGGACTATTCACCCCTCCACTTT. Protein: CASSLDYSPLHF. This chain uses TRBV5-1 with TRBJ1-6; D not certain. Germline values: CDR1 SGHRS, CDR2 YFSETQ. The CDR3 is 12 amino acids. Trimming removed 0 bases from V and 8 bases from J, with 3 bases in between.